This T cell receptor beta chain stems from a study of CD8+CD57+ T cells in acquired aplastic anemia. Genomic DNA was employed as the template in profiling TCR beta VDJ and CDR3. One entry per CDR3 protein, called by TCRdb with MiXCR from the reads. The data contain some 130,000 distinct CDR3 sequences, 40% to 60% of them singletons. The germline V gene encodes CDR1 SGHRS and CDR2 YFSETQ. The CDR3 is made up of 17 amino acids. A remark on this clonotype: A read error may account for a junction end that differs from germline.

The sample consisted of sorted CD4+, CD8+, or CD8+CD57+ T cells (not recorded which) from PBMCs. This clonotype originated in a human donor in good health, serving as a control. The V and J genes are TRBV5-1 and TRBJ1-1; 9 bases agree with TRBD1. In nucleotides, the CDR3 is TGCGCCAGCAGCTCATCCGGGACAGGGAATTGGAACGCTGAAGCTTTCTTC. It is translated as CASSSSGTGNWNAEAFF.